These T cell receptor beta chains were read from a single sample in a study of blood T cells in healthy people across ages. TCRdb re-called the 5' RACE reads through MiXCR, storing one row per CDR3 protein. The data hold 780,000 or so distinct CDR3 sequences, with around a quarter observed a single time. These data also formed part of another study, on T cells of mothers and their children.

Sequencing was done on a sample of blood. The receptors originated from a boy aged 5-17 years in good health. The CDR3 runs from the conserved cysteine through the conserved F or W. A D gene is named only where the DNA matches it firmly. Only part of the rows carry a size: once, few, many, or a class if the clone is expanded.

cdr3_aa: CASSQDSHNSPLHF
cdr3_nt: TGCGCCAGCAGCCAAGACAGCCATAATTCACCCCTCCACTTT
clone_size: few
v_call: TRBV4-3
cdr3_length: 14
j_call: TRBJ1-6
d_call: NA

cdr3_aa: CASSLAWANYGYTF
cdr3_nt: TGTGCCAGCAGCTTAGCCTGGGCTAACTATGGCTACACCTTC
clone_size: few
v_call: TRBV7-2
cdr3_length: 14
j_call: TRBJ1-2
d_call: NA

cdr3_aa: CASKAGGSDDQYF
cdr3_nt: TGTGCCTCTAAAGCGGGAGGTAGCGACGACCAGTACTTC
clone_size: NA
v_call: TRBV11-2
cdr3_length: 13
j_call: TRBJ2-7
d_call: TRBD2

cdr3_aa: CSVEDLGGRLGYTF
cdr3_nt: TGCAGCGTTGAAGATCTGGGGGGGCGTCTTGGCTACACCTTC
clone_size: few
v_call: TRBV29-1
cdr3_length: 14
j_call: TRBJ1-2
d_call: NA

cdr3_aa: CASSLGRNAEAFF
cdr3_nt: TGTGCCAGCAGCTTAGGTCGGAACGCTGAAGCTTTCTTT
clone_size: few
v_call: TRBV7-2
cdr3_length: 13
j_call: TRBJ1-1
d_call: NA

cdr3_aa: CASSYLTSGSRETQYF
cdr3_nt: TGTGCCAGCAGTTACCTGACTAGCGGGAGTCGGGAGACCCAGTACTTC
clone_size: few
v_call: TRBV6-2/TRBV6-3
cdr3_length: 16
j_call: TRBJ2-5
d_call: TRBD2

cdr3_aa: CASSPIEPTRNYEQYF
cdr3_nt: TGTGCCAGCAGCCCAATCGAACCGACACGGAACTACGAGCAGTACTTC
clone_size: NA
v_call: TRBV7-9
cdr3_length: 16
j_call: TRBJ2-7
d_call: NA

cdr3_aa: CASSLGQANIQYF
cdr3_nt: TGTGCCAGCAGTTTGGGACAGGCGAACATTCAGTACTTC
clone_size: few
v_call: TRBV12-3/TRBV12-4
cdr3_length: 13
j_call: TRBJ2-4
d_call: TRBD1

cdr3_aa: CASSQEEGNTEAFF
cdr3_nt: TGTGCCAGCAGCCAAGAGGAGGGGAACACTGAAGCTTTCTTT
clone_size: NA
v_call: TRBV3-1
cdr3_length: 14
j_call: TRBJ1-1
d_call: NA

cdr3_aa: CASSLGQLNNQPQHF
cdr3_nt: TGTGCCAGCAGCTTGGGGCAGTTGAACAATCAGCCCCAGCATTTT
clone_size: many
v_call: TRBV5-6
cdr3_length: 15
j_call: TRBJ1-5
d_call: NA

cdr3_aa: CASSLIGAGSNEQFF
cdr3_nt: TGTGCCAGCAGCTTAATCGGGGCGGGGTCGAATGAGCAGTTCTTC
clone_size: few
v_call: TRBV7-3
cdr3_length: 15
j_call: TRBJ2-1
d_call: NA

cdr3_aa: CSVPRGQQETQYF
cdr3_nt: TGCAGCGTGCCCAGGGGGCAACAAGAGACCCAGTACTTC
clone_size: few
v_call: TRBV29-1
cdr3_length: 13
j_call: TRBJ2-5
d_call: TRBD1

cdr3_aa: CASSLNPGSDTQYF
cdr3_nt: TGCGCCAGCAGCTTGAACCCAGGGTCAGATACGCAGTATTTT
clone_size: NA
v_call: TRBV5-1
cdr3_length: 14
j_call: TRBJ2-3
d_call: NA

cdr3_aa: CASRDRFGTEAFF
cdr3_nt: TGTGCCAGCAGAGACAGGTTTGGAACTGAAGCTTTCTTT
clone_size: NA
v_call: TRBV12-3/TRBV12-4
cdr3_length: 13
j_call: TRBJ1-1
d_call: NA

cdr3_aa: CASSRTGVDYEQYF
cdr3_nt: TGTGCCAGCAGCCGGACAGGGGTGGACTACGAGCAGTACTTC
clone_size: few
v_call: TRBV28
cdr3_length: 14
j_call: TRBJ2-7
d_call: TRBD1